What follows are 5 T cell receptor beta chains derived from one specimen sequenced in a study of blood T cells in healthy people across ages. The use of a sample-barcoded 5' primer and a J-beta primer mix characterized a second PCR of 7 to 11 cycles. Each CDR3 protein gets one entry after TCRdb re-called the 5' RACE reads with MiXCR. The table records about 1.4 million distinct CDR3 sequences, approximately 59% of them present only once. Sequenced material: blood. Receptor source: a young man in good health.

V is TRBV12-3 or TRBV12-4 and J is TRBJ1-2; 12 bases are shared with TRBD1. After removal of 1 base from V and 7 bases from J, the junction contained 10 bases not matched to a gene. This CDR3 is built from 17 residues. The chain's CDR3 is CASSLGLRGTGGFGYTF. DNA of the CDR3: TGTGCCAGCAGTTTAGGACTGAGGGGGACAGGGGGCTTTGGCTACACCTTC.

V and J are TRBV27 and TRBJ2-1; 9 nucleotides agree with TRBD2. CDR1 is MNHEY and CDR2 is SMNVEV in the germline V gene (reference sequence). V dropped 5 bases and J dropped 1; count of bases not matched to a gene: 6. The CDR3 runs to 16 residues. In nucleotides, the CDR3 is TGTGCCAGCAGTCTCCAAGGACTAGCGTCCTACAATGAGCAGTTCTTC. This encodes CASSLQGLASYNEQFF.

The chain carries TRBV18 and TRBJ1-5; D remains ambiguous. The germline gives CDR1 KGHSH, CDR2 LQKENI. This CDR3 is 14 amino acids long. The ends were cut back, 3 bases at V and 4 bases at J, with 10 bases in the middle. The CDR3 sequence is CASSPSPGNQPQHF. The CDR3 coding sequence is TGTGCCAGCTCACCGAGTCCGGGGAATCAGCCCCAGCATTTT.

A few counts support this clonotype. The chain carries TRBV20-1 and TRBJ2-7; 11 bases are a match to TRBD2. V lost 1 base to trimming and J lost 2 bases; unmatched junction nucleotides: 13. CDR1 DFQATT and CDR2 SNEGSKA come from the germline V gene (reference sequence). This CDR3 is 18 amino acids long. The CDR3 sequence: CSARVGGPGLAAAYEQYF. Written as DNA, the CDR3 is TGCAGTGCTAGAGTGGGTGGTCCGGGACTAGCGGCCGCCTACGAGCAGTACTTC.

CDR3 DNA sequence: TGTGCCAGCCACGAGGAGGGGTACCAAGAGACCCAGTACTTC. Protein product: CASHEEGYQETQYF. The chain couples TRBV7-9 to TRBJ2-5; tentatively, D is TRBD2 (6 bases). Trimming removed 8 bases at V and 0 bases at J, with 13 bases between. The CDR3 contains 14 residues. Germline CDR1 SEHNR, CDR2 FQNEAQ (reference sequence).